This TCR beta chain comes out of a study of blood T cell repertoires in COVID-19. Produced via immunoSEQ multiplex PCR; TCRdb's table is partial and in-frame only. Of just over 300,000 clones in the sample, 75% to 90% were seen once. This CDR3 is built from 19 residues. The J segment lost 0 bases and the V segment lost 4 bases, leaving 10 bases of the junction unmatched. Looked up from germline, CDR1 is SGHTA and CDR2 is FQGNSA. The chain recombines TRBV7-2 with TRBJ2-1; TRBD2 aligns across 12 bases. Sequencing input: PBMCs or T cells enriched from blood (not recorded which). This receptor was obtained from a man aged 25 to 40 who had recovered from COVID-19. CDR3: CASSSIGTSGPFSYNEQFF. The CDR3 coding sequence is TGTGCCAGCAGCTCCATTGGGACTAGCGGGCCCTTCTCCTACAATGAGCAGTTCTTC.